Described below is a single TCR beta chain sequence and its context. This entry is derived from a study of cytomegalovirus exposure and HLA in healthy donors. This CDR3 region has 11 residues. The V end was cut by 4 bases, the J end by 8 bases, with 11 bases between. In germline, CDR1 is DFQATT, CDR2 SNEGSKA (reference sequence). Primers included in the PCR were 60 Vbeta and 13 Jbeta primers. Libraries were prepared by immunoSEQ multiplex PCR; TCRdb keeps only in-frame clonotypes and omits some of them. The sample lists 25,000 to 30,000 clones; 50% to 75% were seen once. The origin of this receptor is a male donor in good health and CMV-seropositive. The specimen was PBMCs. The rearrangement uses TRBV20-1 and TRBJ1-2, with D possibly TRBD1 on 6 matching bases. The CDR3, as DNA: TGCAGTGCTATCGATACAGGGGGCTACACCTTC. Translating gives CSAIDTGGYTF.